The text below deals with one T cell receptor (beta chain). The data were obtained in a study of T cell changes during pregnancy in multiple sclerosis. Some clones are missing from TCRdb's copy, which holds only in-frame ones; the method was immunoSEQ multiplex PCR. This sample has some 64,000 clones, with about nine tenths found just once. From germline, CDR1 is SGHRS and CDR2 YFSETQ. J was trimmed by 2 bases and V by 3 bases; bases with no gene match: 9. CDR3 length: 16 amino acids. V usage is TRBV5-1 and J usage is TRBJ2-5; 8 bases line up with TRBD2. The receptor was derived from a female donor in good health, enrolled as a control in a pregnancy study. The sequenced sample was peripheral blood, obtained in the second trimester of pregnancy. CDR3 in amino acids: CASSWNPSGGQETQYF. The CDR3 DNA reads TGCGCCAGCAGCTGGAACCCCAGCGGGGGTCAAGAGACCCAGTACTTC.